The text below deals with one T cell receptor (beta chain). No cognate antigen has been identified for it. Qualities for individual bases were not recorded, and no much larger clone is one base off. The data were obtained in a study of CD8 T cells in Susac syndrome (dated by TCRdb to about 2019). Background for the entire study: Repertoire sequencing was used to test whether CD8+ T cell activation and differentiation in Susac syndrome was antigen driven. The study compared CD8+ T cell repertoire clonality among approximately twelve healthy donors, 14 Susac syndrome patients and fewer than 19 multiple sclerosis patients.

High-throughput TCR beta sequencing profiled peripheral blood CD8+ and CD4+ T cells from healthy donors, Susac syndrome patients and multiple sclerosis patients. Treatment-naive patients with stable or active relapsing-remitting disease fulfilling revised McDonald criteria were used as multiple sclerosis controls. Bulk CD8+ and CD4+ T cells were purified magnetically by negative isolation, whereas CD8+ TEMRA cells were enriched by FACS. Blood was drawn into EDTA tubes, processed within 24 hours, and PBMCs were isolated by density gradient centrifugation. PBMCs intended for TCR sequencing were frozen in liquid nitrogen and were later thawed in a 37 degrees C water bath. Purity of sorted or isolated CD4+, CD8+ and CD8+ TEMRA cells was at least 90%. The paper's findings and limits, for the study overall: The number of individuals in the TCR sequencing and HLA analysis was recognized as being relatively small.

RNA was extracted using the RNeasy kit, and about 0.45 to 1 microgram was reverse transcribed with random hexamers. The immunoSEQ multiplex PCR assay, which covers 54 Vbeta and 13 Jbeta segments, was used to amplify TCR beta CDR3 regions. PCR amplification bias was corrected using a synthetic template baseline for primer optimization and computational correction. The published analysis was carried out like this. Only productive sequences were kept, with reads annotated to V, D and J genes according to IMGT and analyzed in immunoSEQ Analyzer. Clonality was calculated as one minus the Shannon entropy normalized by log2 of the number of productive unique sequences. Public and private clones were assessed among the 100 most prevalent clones of each patient and control. Susac-specific clones were defined as absent from healthy and MS cohorts, roughly 1,100 published viral clones and other ImmuneACCESS disease sequences. TCRdb reran the public reads through fastp at Q25 and MiXCR, keeping productive beta chains. Each CDR3 protein gets just one entry, which takes the most common genes and DNA from the rows behind it. In this record, the V and J calls reflect TCRdb's handling and not the investigators' own analysis. The sample yields 250,000 to 300,000 distinct CDR3 sequences; roughly 85% were counted once. The ten largest clones add up to over 0.09% of the sample.

The sequence came from a human donor with multiple sclerosis. Sequenced: CD8+ T cells from PBMCs.

The CDR3 in this case is CASSRTLQNIQYF. The bases read TGTGCCAGCAGCCGGACTCTACAAAACATTCAGTACTTC. In this chain, TRBV13 is recombined with TRBJ2-4, and possibly TRBD2, on 5 matching bases. The CDR3 runs 13 residues from the cysteine to the phenylalanine. Only the CDR3 region is kept as DNA, spanning 39 bases read in frame from base 1. The germline V gene encodes CDR1 PRHDT and CDR2 FYEKMQ (reference sequence). Trimming at the junction amounts to 5 bases on V and 5 bases on J, and the germline ends lie 10 bases apart. Supplemented by the reference TRBV13 and TRBJ2-4 proteins around the CDR3, the complete variable domain is AAGVIQSPRHLIKEKRETATLKCYPIPRHDTVYWYQQGPGQDPQFLISFYEKMQSDKGSIPDRFSAQQFSDYHSELNMSSLELGDSALYFCASSRTLQNIQYFGAGTRLSVL.